The entry that follows covers one TCR beta chain sequence. Its antigen is still unknown. The data were obtained in a study of CD8+ T cells in alopecia areata. Isolated RNA was reverse transcribed into cDNA used as the sequencing template. Sequenced by immunoSEQ multiplex PCR; TCRdb stores in-frame clones only, minus some. The sample consists of some 120,000 clones, approximately 47% of them appearing once. Findings of the study overall: Sharing of TCRs across patients appeared less clear than in mice, possibly for HLA-related reasons. The study found higher clonality in lesional than normal scalp, especially in alopecia totalis/universalis.

Collected material from alopecia areata patients comprised lesional scalp punch biopsies and peripheral blood. Cell sorting on a FACSAria was used to separate CD4+ and CD8+ T cells from the PBMCs. The V and J ends lost 0 bases and 1 base respectively, with 6 bases between them. Germline assignment: CDR1 SGHVS and CDR2 FQNEAQ. The CDR3 covers 14 residues. The TCR sequence derives from a human donor with alopecia areata. The chain recombines TRBV7-8 with TRBJ1-1; D remains unclear. Sample: NKG2D-low CD8+ T cells sorted from blood. The CDR3 spells CASSLAVQNTEAFF. In DNA, the CDR3 is TGTGCCAGCAGCTTAGCTGTCCAGAACACTGAAGCTTTCTTT.